This entry lists 25 T cell receptor beta chains sequenced from one sample in a study of molecular identifiers for immune sequencing clone quantification. TCRdb reprocessed the PCR reads via MiXCR and lists one record per CDR3 protein. The sample contains hundreds of thousands of distinct CDR3 sequences, just under 20% of which appear only once. Source material: naive CD8+ T cells from blood, with Jurkat cell RNA spiked in. Regarding subset: FACS-sorted CD8+CD4-CCR7+CD45RA+ naive T cells. These receptors were obtained from a human donor in good health. Some libraries in this study had Jurkat cell RNA spiked in.

J is TRBJ1-3 and V is TRBV20-1; 8 bases are a match to TRBD1. The CDR3 sequence is 15 residues long. From germline, CDR1 is DFQATT and CDR2 SNEGSKA (reference sequence). V gave up 3 bases and J gave up 4 bases; unmatched junction bases: 8. The CDR3 bases are TGCAGTGCTAGGGATTCACAGGGGGAAGGAAACACCATATATTTT. Amino acids: CSARDSQGEGNTIYF.

This clonotype was found many times. This rearrangement joins TRBV6-1 to TRBJ2-7, with D unresolved. CDR3 length: 13 amino acids. The germline V gene encodes CDR1 MNHNS and CDR2 SASEGT. The V end lost 10 bases, the J end lost 1 base, and 14 bases lay between the germline ends. CDR3 in amino acids: CATQFRNSYEQYF. The CDR3 DNA reads TGTGCCACACAATTCAGGAATTCCTACGAGCAGTACTTC.

This clonotype was seen ten or more times. The chain uses TRBV7-6 and TRBJ2-7; D possibly matches TRBD1 or TRBD2 (6 bases each). The CDR3 is made up of 15 amino acids. Germline CDR1 reads SGHVS; CDR2 reads FNYEAQ. Trimming took off 5 bases at V and 4 bases at J, with 18 bases between the two ends. This CDR3 reads CASSQGLGGGYEQYF. Written as DNA, the CDR3 is TGTGCCAGCAGCCAGGGGCTAGGGGGAGGATACGAGCAGTACTTC.

The V call is TRBV7-9, the J call TRBJ2-1; perhaps TRBD1 as D (7 bases). Per the germline V gene, CDR1 is SEHNR and CDR2 is FQNEAQ (reference sequence). V lost 5 bases and J 7 bases, leaving 21 bases between the germline ends. CDR3 size: 16 residues. The CDR3 nucleotides read TGTGCCAGCAGCCGATTGGGGGGACAGCTCCTTAATGAGCAGTTCTTC. Its translation: CASSRLGGQLLNEQFF.

As for this clonotype: A much larger clonotype is one base distant, so this may be a read error. This chain joins TRBV20-1 and TRBJ2-3, with 9 bases identical to TRBD2. The CDR3 extends over 15 amino acids. Germline V gene sequence: CDR1 DFQATT, CDR2 SNEGSKA (reference sequence). The CDR3, as DNA: TGCAGTACTAGGCTGGCGGGAGGGGGGGCAGATACGCAGTATTTT. Protein: CSTRLAGGGADTQYF.

This clonotype was recorded at least ten times. The gene calls are TRBV7-9 and TRBJ2-7, with D hard to call. The CDR3 spans 14 residues. Germline CDR1 and CDR2: SEHNR and FQNEAQ (reference sequence). Trimming left V 0 bases short and J 2 bases short, with 8 bases between. The CDR3 loop reads CASSLAGSTYEQYF. CDR3 DNA: TGTGCCAGCAGCTTAGCCGGATCCACCTACGAGCAGTACTTC.

CDR3 sequence: CASTLEDRAKILYGYTF. Here the CDR3 DNA reads TGTGCCAGCACCCTAGAGGACAGGGCCAAAATCCTCTATGGCTACACCTTC. The gene calls are TRBV9 and TRBJ1-2; 8 bases align to TRBD1. The CDR3 is 17 residues long. The germline gives CDR1 SGDLS, CDR2 YYNGEE. V was clipped by 6 bases and J by 4 bases; unmatched bases: 17.

The chain is built from TRBV4-1 and TRBJ2-7; D could derive from TRBD1 or TRBD2 (6 bases each). In germline, CDR1 is MGHRA, CDR2 YSYEKL. The CDR3 sequence is 13 residues long. V was shortened by 2 bases and J by 7 bases, with 12 bases between the two germline ends. The CDR3 bases are TGCGCCAGCAGCCAATCGGGGGCGTGGGAGCAGTACTTC. Translated: CASSQSGAWEQYF.

This clonotype showed up many times. This chain joins TRBV6-2 or TRBV6-3 and TRBJ1-5; TRBD1 agrees at 7 bases. The CDR3 covers 14 residues. J lost 5 bases, V lost 5 bases, and 6 bases had no gene match. CDR1 is MNHEY, CDR2 SVGEGT, per germline. The CDR3 is CASSGGGADQPQHF. CDR3 nucleotide sequence: TGTGCCAGCAGTGGAGGGGGCGCGGATCAGCCCCAGCATTTT.

This clonotype appeared a few times. The chain recombines TRBV27 with TRBJ1-2, with 9 positions matching TRBD1. Germline V gene lookup returns CDR1 MNHEY and CDR2 SMNVEV (reference sequence). The CDR3 extends over 14 amino acids. The junction had 7 bases not matched to a gene; V was cut back by 5 bases and J by 6 bases. CDR3 sequence reads: CASSRTGVVHGYTF. CDR3 nucleotides: TGTGCCAGCAGTCGGACAGGGGTAGTCCATGGCTACACCTTC.

This clonotype has a handful of counts. This chain joins TRBV20-1 and TRBJ2-3; maybe TRBD2 (5 bases). The CDR3 sequence is 15 residues long. Trimming shortened V by 4 bases and J by 0 bases, and 14 bases separated the two germline ends. From germline, CDR1 is DFQATT and CDR2 SNEGSKA (reference sequence). The CDR3 nucleotides read TGCAGTGCTACGGACTTAGAGTCTAGCACAGATACGCAGTATTTT. This encodes CSATDLESSTDTQYF.

In this sample, this clonotype turned up many times. The chain links TRBV11-2 to TRBJ2-1; D perhaps matches TRBD2 (6 bases). Trimming removed 2 bases from V and 5 bases from J, with 10 bases in between. The CDR3 covers 14 residues. Germline CDR1 and CDR2: SGHAT and FQNNGV. The CDR3 region is CASSLWIADNEQFF. The CDR3 DNA sequence: TGTGCCAGCAGCTTATGGATAGCGGACAATGAGCAGTTCTTC.

With regard to this clonotype: Being one base from a much bigger clone, this may be a read error. The rearrangement joins TRBV6-6 to TRBJ1-5; 8 nucleotides match TRBD1. V lost 2 bases to trimming and J lost 0 bases; unmatched junction nucleotides: 6. This CDR3 has 17 residues. Germline CDR1 reads MNHNY; CDR2 reads SVGAGI (reference sequence). The CDR3 is CASSYPSTGDSNQPQHF. The DNA of the CDR3 is TGTGCCAGCAGTTACCCTTCGACAGGGGATAGCAATCAGCCCCAGCATTTT.

Concerning this clonotype: A much larger clone lies one base from this, so it may be a read error. V gene TRBV5-3 combines with J gene TRBJ1-5, with a possible D match to TRBD1 (5 bases). TRBV5-3 is known as an ORF, though its function is uncertain. Trimming pared 9 bases from V and 7 bases from J, leaving 23 bases between. The CDR3 runs to 15 residues. The CDR3 here is CANSLESGSGQPQHF. The CDR3 DNA sequence: TGTGCCAACAGCTTGGAGTCAGGGTCAGGCCAGCCCCAGCATTTT.

The chain links TRBV3-1 to TRBJ2-1; 10 bases map to TRBD2. CDR1 is LGHDT and CDR2 is YNNKEL in the germline V gene (reference sequence). The CDR3 runs to 19 residues. V lost 4 bases, J lost 0 bases, and 12 bases stayed unmatched. The CDR3 spells CASSPTFGTSERSYNEQFF. CDR3 nucleotide sequence: TGTGCCAGCAGCCCCACCTTCGGGACTAGCGAACGCTCCTACAATGAGCAGTTCTTC.

This clonotype has at least ten counts. The V gene is TRBV24-1, the J gene TRBJ2-3; TRBD2 is a possible D gene (7 bases). CDR1 is KGHDR, CDR2 SFDVKD, per germline. The CDR3 spans 14 residues. The V gene lost 5 bases and the J gene lost 6 bases, with 14 bases spanning the gap. This CDR3 is CATSVRGLTDTQYF. CDR3 DNA: TGTGCCACCAGTGTGCGGGGGCTAACGGATACGCAGTATTTT.

With regard to this clonotype: A read error may explain this, as a much larger clone is one base away. V usage is TRBV20-1 and J usage is TRBJ2-2; 11 bases match TRBD1. CDR1 and CDR2 (germline): DFQATT, SNEGSKA (reference sequence). The CDR3 consists of 18 residues. This CDR3 reads CGARIGTGGRLNAGELFF. The CDR3 region has the DNA TGCGGTGCTAGAATCGGGACAGGGGGTCGTCTGAACGCCGGGGAGCTGTTTTTT.

V gene TRBV4-1 combines with J gene TRBJ2-2; no clear D. Between the trimmed V and J ends, which lost 0 bases and 3 bases, there was a span of 8 bases. Germline CDR1 is MGHRA and CDR2 is YSYEKL. The CDR3 loop spans 15 amino acids. The CDR3 nucleotides are TGCGCCAGCAGCCAAGAGGGCAGAGACACCGGGGAGCTGTTTTTT. Amino acids: CASSQEGRDTGELFF.

A few counts support this clonotype. The chain joins TRBV2 to TRBJ2-6; TRBD2 agrees at 7 bases. This CDR3 is built from 14 residues. The germline V gene has CDR1 SNHLY and CDR2 FYNNEI. The trim removed 8 bases at V and 0 bases at J, leaving 1 base unmatched. The CDR3 loop reads CASGGDSGANVLTF. CDR3 DNA sequence: TGTGCCAGCGGGGGGGACTCTGGGGCCAACGTCCTGACTTTC.

With respect to this clonotype: A much larger clone is a single base away; this may be a read error. This CDR3 is missing its conserved last phenylalanine or tryptophan, likely due to a read error. The chain has TRBV25-1 and TRBJ1-1, with 12 bases lining up with TRBD1. The CDR3 is 15 amino acids. Looked up from germline, CDR1 is MGHDK and CDR2 is SYGVNS. Trimming removed 6 bases from V and 6 bases from J; junction bases left unmatched: 8. CDR3 in amino acids: CASSRDRGLRAEAFL. CDR3 bases: TGTGCCAGCAGCCGGGACAGGGGGCTTCGCGCTGAAGCTTTCCTT.

In regard to this clonotype: Compared with germline, one end of the junction differs, possibly owing to a read error. The V gene is TRBV7-3, the J gene TRBJ2-3; the D gene is possibly TRBD1 (5 bases). Germline CDR1 is SGHTA and CDR2 is FQGTGA. The CDR3 runs to 14 residues. The CDR3 here is CTSSLAGFSDTQYF. Here the CDR3 DNA reads TGTACCAGCAGCTTGGCAGGGTTTTCAGATACGCAGTATTTT.

This clonotype occurred many times. At one of its ends the junction is not consistent with the germline gene, which may arise from a read error. This chain uses TRBV11-2 with TRBJ2-7; D not certain. The CDR3 covers 11 residues. Germline CDR1 SGHAT, CDR2 FQNNGV. In DNA form, the CDR3 reads TGTGCCAGCAGCTTAGTGTCCGGAAAATGCTTC. Residues: CASSLVSGKCF.

V and J are TRBV12-3 or TRBV12-4 and TRBJ2-4, with TRBD1 as a possible D gene (6 bases). V was cut by 5 bases and J by 0 bases, with 17 bases left in between. The CDR3 covers 17 residues. The CDR3 sequence is CASSPRQEILAKNIQYF. CDR3 sequence (DNA): TGTGCCAGCAGTCCCCGACAGGAGATACTAGCCAAAAACATTCAGTACTTC.

This sequence joins TRBV3-1 and TRBJ2-5, with a weak D call TRBD2 (5 bases). Germline lookup yields CDR1 LGHDT and CDR2 YNNKEL (reference sequence). The V gene lost 8 bases and the J gene lost 2 bases, with 12 bases spanning the gap. CDR3 length: 13 residues. The CDR3 sequence: CASLAYPQETQYF. CDR3 bases: TGTGCCAGCTTAGCGTACCCACAAGAGACCCAGTACTTC.

This clonotype was observed once. This may be a read error, as it is one base from a much larger clone. The V and J genes are TRBV5-1 and TRBJ1-1; the match to TRBD1 covers 7 bases. This CDR3 is built from 13 residues. Germline lookup yields CDR1 SGHRS and CDR2 YFSETQ. CDR3 protein: CASSMTGWTEASF. For the CDR3, the DNA is TGCGCCAGCAGCATGACAGGGTGGACTGAAGCTTCCTTT.